This is a list of T cell receptor beta chains from one sample in a study of cytomegalovirus exposure and HLA in healthy donors. TCRdb's copy holds only in-frame clones and misses some; the assay was immunoSEQ multiplex PCR. The sample has about 160,000 clones, approximately 88% seen once; the top ten hold more than 1%. Sequenced input: PBMCs. The origin of the receptors is a boy aged 2 to 9 in good health and CMV-seronegative. CDR3s include the opening cysteine and the closing phenylalanine or tryptophan. The D gene is left open where the match is weak. Size tells how often a clone was seen (once, few, many) or the class of an expanded clone, and some rows leave it out.

abundance,j_gene,d_gene,len,v_gene,CDR3aa,CDR3nt
.,TRBJ2-2,.,14,TRBV19,CASSIGRGRGELFF,TGTGCCAGTAGTATAGGCAGGGGAAGGGGGGAGCTGTTTTTT
.,TRBJ2-4,TRBD2,15,TRBV4-3,CASSQNVAGKNIQYF,TGCGCCAGCAGCCAAAACGTAGCGGGGAAAAACATTCAGTACTTC
.,TRBJ1-2,.,14,TRBV5-1,CASREGRENYGYTF,TGCGCCAGCAGGGAGGGGCGGGAAAACTATGGCTACACCTTC
.,TRBJ1-1,.,14,TRBV6-6,CASSYSTPNTEAFF,TGTGCCAGCAGTTACTCGACACCGAACACTGAAGCTTTCTTT
once,TRBJ2-1,TRBD2,14,TRBV2,CASSEDSGVNEQFF,TGTGCCAGCAGTGAGGATAGCGGGGTAAATGAGCAGTTCTTC
.,TRBJ2-4,.,16,TRBV27,CASSVGPSDREEVRYF,TGTGCCAGCAGTGTAGGACCATCCGACAGGGAGGAGGTCCGGTACTTC
.,TRBJ1-3,.,13,TRBV15,CATSSFRGNTIYF,TGTGCCACCAGCAGCTTTCGTGGAAACACCATATATTTT
once,TRBJ2-7,.,15,TRBV14,CASSQEMGGEHEQYF,TGTGCCAGCAGCCAAGAAATGGGGGGAGAACACGAGCAGTACTTC
.,TRBJ2-3,TRBD1,14,TRBV6-4,CASSGQGGTDTQYF,TGTGCCAGCAGCGGACAGGGGGGGACAGATACGCAGTATTTT
.,TRBJ2-2,.,13,TRBV7-2,CASSRGVTGELFF,TGTGCCAGCAGCCGGGGAGTTACCGGGGAGCTGTTTTTT
.,TRBJ1-6,.,15,TRBV7-2,CASSLARGAGSPLHF,TGTGCCAGCAGCTTAGCGCGGGGGGCTGGTTCACCCCTCCACTTT
.,TRBJ2-3,TRBD2,17,TRBV5-1,CASSLVGLADYTDTQYF,TGCGCCAGCAGCTTGGTGGGACTAGCGGATTACACAGATACGCAGTATTTT
.,TRBJ1-1,.,13,TRBV29-1,CSVVSTRGTEAFF,TGCAGCGTTGTTAGTACCAGGGGAACTGAAGCTTTCTTT
.,TRBJ2-7,.,15,TRBV9,CASATGPGQVYEQYF,TGTGCCAGCGCCACCGGACCGGGACAAGTTTACGAGCAGTACTTC
.,TRBJ1-3,.,17,TRBV5-1,CASSLGFDTISGNTIYF,TGCGCCAGCAGCTTGGGATTCGACACAATCTCTGGAAACACCATATATTTT
.,TRBJ2-7,.,13,TRBV30,CACQRGIGHEQYF,TGTGCCTGTCAACGGGGTATTGGCCACGAGCAGTACTTC
few,TRBJ2-3,TRBD2,15,TRBV15,CATSLSGGSTDTQYF,TGTGCCACCAGCTTAAGCGGGGGATCCACAGATACGCAGTATTTT
few,TRBJ2-1,TRBD2,16,TRBV7-9,CASSLAWREGYNEQFF,TGTGCCAGCAGCTTAGCGTGGCGGGAGGGATACAATGAGCAGTTCTTC
few,TRBJ1-2,.,14,TRBV6-5,CASSRRAINYGYTF,TGTGCCAGCAGTCGGAGAGCGATTAACTATGGCTACACCTTC
.,TRBJ2-2,.,14,TRBV6-5,CASSYREDTGELFF,TGTGCCAGCAGTTACAGGGAGGACACCGGGGAGCTGTTTTTT
.,TRBJ2-2,TRBD2,16,TRBV30,CAWTVGREWNTGELFF,TGTGCCTGGACCGTGGGGAGGGAGTGGAACACCGGGGAGCTGTTTTTT
.,TRBJ2-7,TRBD2,16,TRBV14,CASSLHRGEGHDEQYF,TGTGCCAGCAGCCTCCATAGAGGGGAGGGCCACGACGAGCAGTACTTC
.,TRBJ1-5,TRBD1,17,TRBV5-8,CASSLLPDRVSVQPQHF,TGTGCCAGCAGTCTACTACCAGACAGGGTGTCGGTACAGCCCCAGCATTTT
.,TRBJ2-7,TRBD2,16,TRBV4-1,CASSPASGVASYEQYF,TGCGCCAGCAGCCCCGCGAGCGGGGTGGCGTCCTACGAGCAGTACTTC
.,TRBJ2-3,.,14,TRBV4-2,CASSNPGLQDTQYF,TGTGCCAGCAGCAATCCGGGACTGCAAGATACGCAGTATTTT
.,TRBJ2-3,.,13,TRBV11-2,CASSLGRVDTQYF,TGTGCCAGCAGCTTAGGCAGGGTGGATACGCAGTATTTT
.,TRBJ2-5,.,14,TRBV19,CASSMGRFQETQYF,TGTGCCAGTAGTATGGGCAGGTTCCAAGAGACCCAGTACTTC
.,TRBJ2-1,TRBD2,16,TRBV27,CASSLFPSGPYNEQFF,TGTGCCAGCAGTTTATTCCCTAGCGGCCCCTACAATGAGCAGTTCTTC
.,TRBJ2-1,TRBD2,17,TRBV7-2,CASSLVSLAGGNNEQFF,TGTGCCAGCAGCTTAGTTAGCCTAGCGGGAGGGAACAATGAGCAGTTCTTC
.,TRBJ2-1,TRBD2,19,TRBV27,CASRSGTSGGAWSYNEQFF,TGTGCCAGCAGGTCCGGGACTAGCGGGGGGGCCTGGTCCTACAATGAGCAGTTCTTC
.,TRBJ1-1,.,15,TRBV30,CAWTLHGGISTEAFF,TGTGCCTGGACTCTACACGGGGGGATTAGTACTGAAGCTTTCTTT
once,TRBJ1-1,.,14,TRBV19,CASSMGALNTEAFF,TGTGCCAGTAGTATGGGAGCGCTGAACACTGAAGCTTTCTTT
.,TRBJ1-1,TRBD1,15,TRBV5-6,CASSAGGTENTEAFF,TGTGCCAGCAGCGCAGGAGGGACAGAGAACACTGAAGCTTTCTTT
.,TRBJ1-4,TRBD1,15,TRBV19,CASSTRGTRNEKLFF,TGTGCCAGTAGTACCAGGGGGACAAGAAATGAAAAACTGTTTTTT
.,TRBJ1-1,TRBD1,16,TRBV18,CASSLGQGFMNTEAFF,TGTGCCAGCTCACTTGGACAGGGATTCATGAACACTGAAGCTTTCTTT
.,TRBJ2-1,TRBD1,13,TRBV7-3,CASSRDRDDEQFF,TGTGCCAGCAGCAGGGACAGGGACGATGAGCAGTTCTTC
.,TRBJ2-5,.,15,TRBV14,CASSQVGAPGGTQYF,TGTGCCAGCAGCCAAGTTGGGGCCCCCGGGGGGACCCAGTACTTC
.,TRBJ2-5,TRBD2,11,TRBV20-1,CSAKRSGSQYF,TGCAGTGCTAAGCGTAGCGGGAGCCAGTACTTC
.,TRBJ1-5,.,15,TRBV19,CASSDTDEGNQPQHF,TGTGCCAGTAGCGATACCGACGAGGGCAATCAGCCCCAGCATTTT
.,TRBJ2-1,.,15,TRBV5-5,CASSLRQGVYNEQFF,TGTGCCAGCAGCTTGCGGCAGGGTGTTTACAATGAGCAGTTCTTC
few,TRBJ2-1,TRBD2,15,TRBV19,CASSTSGGSYNEQFF,TGTGCCAGTAGTACCAGCGGGGGCTCCTACAATGAGCAGTTCTTC
.,TRBJ1-3,.,13,TRBV25-1,CASSSPGGNTIYF,TGTGCCAGCAGTTCCCCGGGGGGAAACACCATATATTTT
few,TRBJ1-2,TRBD1,20,TRBV5-1,CASSLGALRTGSGANYGYTF,TGCGCCAGCAGCCTTGGAGCTCTCCGGACAGGCTCCGGAGCTAACTATGGCTACACCTTC
.,TRBJ2-7,TRBD2,13,TRBV29-1,CSAQRDTDYEQYF,TGCAGCGCACAGCGGGATACGGACTACGAGCAGTACTTC
once,TRBJ1-5,.,14,TRBV9,CASSVDGGLQPQHF,TGTGCCAGCAGCGTAGATGGAGGGCTTCAGCCCCAGCATTTT
.,TRBJ2-3,.,16,TRBV6-4,CASSESVHGGADTQYF,TGTGCCAGCAGTGAGTCGGTCCATGGCGGAGCAGATACGCAGTATTTT
.,TRBJ2-5,.,13,TRBV18,CASSPGREETQYF,TGTGCCAGCTCACCCGGTCGAGAAGAGACCCAGTACTTC
.,TRBJ2-5,.,13,TRBV5-1,CASSLPGEETQYF,TGCGCCAGCAGCTTGCCGGGAGAGGAGACCCAGTACTTC
once,TRBJ1-2,.,12,TRBV7-9,CASSPRVGGYTF,TGTGCCAGCAGCCCGAGGGTGGGCGGCTACACCTTC
.,TRBJ1-2,TRBD1,21,TRBV9,CASSVVEWIEGDRDPNYGYTF,TGTGCCAGCAGCGTAGTGGAATGGATAGAGGGGGACAGAGACCCTAACTATGGCTACACCTTC
.,TRBJ2-1,TRBD2,20,TRBV27,CASTPRTSGGRIFSYNEQFF,TGTGCCAGCACCCCAAGGACTAGCGGGGGGCGAATTTTCTCCTACAATGAGCAGTTCTTC
.,TRBJ1-1,.,13,TRBV11-2,CASSTDRNTEAFF,TGTGCCAGCAGCACAGACAGGAACACTGAAGCTTTCTTT
.,TRBJ1-2,TRBD1,18,TRBV25-1,CASILLSTGGASNYGYTF,TGTGCCAGCATTTTGTTATCCACAGGGGGCGCCAGTAACTATGGCTACACCTTC
.,TRBJ1-1,.,12,TRBV30,CAWVDRLGEAFF,TGTGCCTGGGTTGACAGGCTGGGTGAAGCTTTCTTT
.,TRBJ1-4,.,15,TRBV5-6,CASSFSGLLNEKLFF,TGTGCCAGCAGCTTCTCCGGACTGCTTAATGAAAAACTGTTTTTT